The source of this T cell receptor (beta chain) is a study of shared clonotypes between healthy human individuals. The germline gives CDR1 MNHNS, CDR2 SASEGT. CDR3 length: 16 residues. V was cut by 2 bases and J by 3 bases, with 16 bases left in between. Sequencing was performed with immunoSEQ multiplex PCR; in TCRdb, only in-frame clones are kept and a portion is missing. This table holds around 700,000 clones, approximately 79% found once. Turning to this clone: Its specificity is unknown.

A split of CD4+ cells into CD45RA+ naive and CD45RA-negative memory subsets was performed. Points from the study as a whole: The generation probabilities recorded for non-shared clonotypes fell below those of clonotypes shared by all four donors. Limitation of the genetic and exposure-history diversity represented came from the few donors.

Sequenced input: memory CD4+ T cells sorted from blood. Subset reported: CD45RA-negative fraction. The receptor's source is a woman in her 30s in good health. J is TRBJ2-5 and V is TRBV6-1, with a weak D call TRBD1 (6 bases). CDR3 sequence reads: CASSERLGDKEETQYF. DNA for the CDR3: TGTGCCAGCAGTGAAAGGTTGGGGGACAAGGAAGAGACCCAGTACTTC.